Each of the 32 T cell receptor beta chains below was sequenced from the same sample in a study of blood T cell repertoires in COVID-19. TCRdb's table, derived via immunoSEQ multiplex PCR, lists solely in-frame clones and lacks some. The sample records some 180,000 clones, approximately 82% being singletons. The specimen sequenced was peripheral blood. These receptors all stem from a human donor in a cohort sampled during active COVID-19.

V and J are TRBV6-2 or TRBV6-3 and TRBJ2-3; D is unresolved. This CDR3 has 13 residues. CDR1 is MNHEY, CDR2 SVGEGT, per germline. V shed 4 bases and J shed 1 base, with 6 bases lying between them. The CDR3 bases are TGTGCCAGCAGTTCTTTTGGCACAGATACGCAGTATTTT. Protein sequence: CASSSFGTDTQYF.

V and J are TRBV5-1 and TRBJ2-2; TRBD1 matches at 8 bases. This CDR3 contains 16 residues. The ends lost 3 bases at V and 2 bases at J; junction bases unmatched: 6. Germline-derived CDR1 and CDR2 are SGHRS and YFSETQ. The CDR3 DNA reads as TGCGCCAGCAGCTCCTCCGGGACAGGAAACACCGGGGAGCTGTTTTTT. Amino acids: CASSSSGTGNTGELFF.

V is TRBV7-9 and J is TRBJ1-1, with a tentative D call TRBD1 (6 bases). The CDR3 has 15 residues. Germline values: CDR1 SEHNR, CDR2 FQNEAQ (reference sequence). Trimming stripped 2 bases from V and 4 bases from J, with 14 bases between. The CDR3 here is CASSLTEGGRTEAFF. CDR3 DNA sequence: TGTGCCAGCAGCTTAACGGAGGGGGGGCGCACTGAAGCTTTCTTT.

By sample share, this clone is medium-sized (0.01 to 0.1%). This chain links TRBV2 with TRBJ1-6; 9 bases are shared with TRBD1. J gave up 6 bases and V 7 bases, and 4 bases lay outside the gene matches. This CDR3 has 14 residues. Germline V gene data show CDR1 as SNHLY and CDR2 as FYNNEI. CDR3 nucleotide sequence: TGTGCCAGCATTCCGGGACAGGGTAATTCACCCCTCCACTTT. Translating it yields CASIPGQGNSPLHF.

This clone was observed a single time. V is TRBV30 and J is TRBJ2-1, with 10 bases that match TRBD2. Trimming took 4 bases from V and 7 from J; bases not matched to a gene: 10. There are 15 residues in the CDR3. The germline V gene encodes CDR1 GTSNPN and CDR2 SVGIG (reference sequence). This chain's CDR3 is CAWTLPSGSQNEQFF. In nucleotides, the CDR3 is TGTGCCTGGACCCTTCCTAGCGGGAGTCAGAATGAGCAGTTCTTC.

The J gene is TRBJ1-4, the V gene TRBV18; no clear D. The CDR3 length is 13 residues. Trimming left V 6 bases short and J 0 bases short, with 5 bases between. CDR1 and CDR2 (germline): KGHSH, LQKENI. In nucleotides, the CDR3 is TGTGCCAGCTCCGTCTCAACTAATGAAAAACTGTTTTTT. Translating gives CASSVSTNEKLFF. Full variable domain (rest looked up from reference TRBV18 and TRBJ1-4): NAGVMQNPRHLVRRRGQEARLRCSPMKGHSHVYWYRQLPEEGLKFMVYLQKENIIDESGMPKERFSAEFPKEGPSILRIQQVVRGDSAAYFCASSVSTNEKLFFGSGTQLSVL.

The rearrangement uses TRBV25-1 and TRBJ1-1; 7 bases line up with TRBD1. The length of the CDR3 is 12 residues. J lost 3 bases, V lost 8 bases, and 3 bases had no gene match. Per germline, CDR1 MGHDK and CDR2 SYGVNS. The CDR3 spells CASRDSYTEAFF. The CDR3 nucleotides read TGTGCCAGCCGGGACAGCTACACTGAAGCTTTCTTT.

The rearrangement links TRBV28 to TRBJ2-5, with D hard to call. The CDR3 is made up of 13 amino acids. Trimming left V 5 bases short and J 1 base short, with 8 bases between. Germline CDR1 reads MDHEN; CDR2 reads SYDVKM. CDR3: CASSRYSQETQYF. The CDR3 DNA reads TGTGCCAGCAGTCGATACAGCCAAGAGACCCAGTACTTC.

This clone was picked up one time. The V gene is TRBV30, the J gene TRBJ2-6, with D perhaps TRBD1 (6 bases). Germline CDR1 GTSNPN, CDR2 SVGIG (reference sequence). V dropped 3 bases and J dropped 4 bases, with 10 bases sitting between them. The CDR3 is 14 amino acids. The CDR3: CAWSTGYGANVLTF. The CDR3 nucleotides are TGTGCCTGGAGCACAGGGTACGGGGCCAACGTCCTGACTTTC.

The V and J genes are TRBV3-1 (or the pseudogene TRBV3-2) and TRBJ2-1; unclear D gene. The CDR3 has 15 amino acids. The ends were cut back, 0 bases at V and 1 base at J, with 7 bases in the middle. Germline V lookup: CDR1 LGHDT, CDR2 YNNKEL (reference sequence). CDR3 protein: CASSQDRQSYNEQFF. DNA of the CDR3: TGTGCCAGCAGCCAAGACAGACAATCCTACAATGAGCAGTTCTTC.

The chain employs TRBV5-6 and TRBJ2-7; 7 positions match TRBD1. Germline V CDR1 and CDR2: SGHDT, YYEEEE. The CDR3 covers 14 residues. The ends lost 3 bases at V and 6 bases at J; junction bases unmatched: 9. This chain's CDR3 is CASSSTGTVGEQYF. The CDR3 bases are TGTGCCAGCAGCTCAACTGGGACAGTAGGCGAGCAGTACTTC.

This clone was seen only a few times. V is TRBV7-9 and J is TRBJ2-7; possible D gene TRBD2, 5 bases. There are 13 residues in the CDR3. V lost 5 bases, J lost 7 bases, and 15 bases lay in between. CDR1 SEHNR and CDR2 FQNEAQ come from the germline V gene (reference sequence). The CDR3 nucleotides are TGTGCCAGCAGCGACCCTTCTTGGAGGGAGCAGTACTTC. Protein sequence: CASSDPSWREQYF.

This rearrangement joins TRBV28 to TRBJ2-5; weak D call: TRBD2 (6 bases). The CDR3 sequence is 14 residues long. V dropped 3 bases and J dropped 2 bases, with 10 bases sitting between them. Germline V gene lookup returns CDR1 MDHEN and CDR2 SYDVKM. The chain's CDR3 is CASSFGGEQETQYF. Here the CDR3 DNA reads TGTGCCAGCAGTTTCGGCGGGGAACAAGAGACCCAGTACTTC.

The chain uses TRBV7-9 and TRBJ2-2; possibly TRBD1 for D (5 bases). V dropped 6 bases and J dropped 2 bases, with 10 bases sitting between them. The CDR3 is 14 residues long. The germline V gene has CDR1 SEHNR and CDR2 FQNEAQ (reference sequence). CDR3 in amino acids: CASRGGANTGELFF. The DNA for the CDR3 is TGTGCCAGCAGGGGTGGGGCAAACACCGGGGAGCTGTTTTTT. The whole variable domain, filled in from reference TRBV7-9 and TRBJ2-2, reads DTGVSQNPRHKITKRGQNVTFRCDPISEHNRLYWYRQTLGQGPEFLTYFQNEAQLEKSRLLSDRFSAERPKGSFSTLEIQRTEQGDSAMYLCASRGGANTGELFFGEGSRLTVL.

V is TRBV5-6 and J is TRBJ1-2; possible D gene TRBD1, 6 bases. CDR3 size: 12 residues. Germline CDR1 and CDR2: SGHDT and YYEEEE. Between the trimmed V and J ends, which lost 6 bases and 5 bases, there was a span of 11 bases. The CDR3 is CASNLGQYGYTF. The CDR3, as DNA: TGTGCCAGCAACTTAGGACAGTATGGCTACACCTTC.

The gene calls are TRBV7-5 and TRBJ1-1. TRBV7-5 is termed a pseudogene. The length of the CDR3 is 16 residues. The CDR3 nucleotides read TGTGCCAGAAGCACATTCAGGGAGGGGATGGGCACTGAAGCTTTCTTT. The encoded protein is CARSTFREGMGTEAFF.

CDR3: CASSLEGTSGRGPQYF. As DNA, the CDR3 is TGTGCCAGCAGCTTAGAGGGGACTAGCGGGAGGGGCCCGCAGTATTTT. V gene TRBV7-6 combines with J gene TRBJ2-3, with 16 nucleotides matching TRBD2. J lost 10 bases, V lost 1 base, and 5 bases had no gene match. Germline lookup yields CDR1 SGHVS and CDR2 FNYEAQ. The CDR3 extends over 16 amino acids.

This clone was counted once. The chain has TRBV7-9 and TRBJ1-1; possible D gene TRBD1, 5 bases. Germline lookup yields CDR1 SEHNR and CDR2 FQNEAQ (reference sequence). The CDR3 is made up of 13 amino acids. V was cut by 11 bases and J by 4 bases, with 17 bases left in between. As DNA, the CDR3 is TGTGCCGGTAATCAGGGAGGAGGCACTGAAGCTTTCTTT. As protein: CAGNQGGGTEAFF.

This chain joins TRBV4-1 and TRBJ1-2; 8 bases map to TRBD1. Germline V gene data show CDR1 as MGHRA and CDR2 as YSYEKL. V gave up 0 bases and J gave up 2 bases; unmatched junction bases: 8. The CDR3 length is 17 residues. CDR3 sequence reads: CASSQDPPDRDNYGYTF. The CDR3 DNA reads TGCGCCAGCAGCCAAGATCCCCCGGACAGGGACAACTATGGCTACACCTTC.

This chain uses TRBV5-1 with TRBJ2-1; D gene uncertain. V was pared by 4 bases and J by 6 bases, with 17 bases between. Germline loops: CDR1 SGHRS, CDR2 YFSETQ. CDR3 size: 15 residues. The CDR3 nucleotides read TGCGCCAGCAGCCTTGTTCAGGCGTCCCTCAATGAGCAGTTCTTC. Translated: CASSLVQASLNEQFF.

This chain uses TRBV5-1 with TRBJ2-7; TRBD2 agrees at 11 bases. CDR1 is SGHRS and CDR2 is YFSETQ in the germline V gene. J was trimmed by 2 bases and V by 3 bases; bases with no gene match: 4. The CDR3 consists of 15 residues. CDR3 loop: CASSSGTSGTYEQYF. The CDR3 nucleotides read TGCGCCAGCAGCTCCGGGACTAGCGGAACCTACGAGCAGTACTTC.

The gene calls are TRBV24-1 and TRBJ1-1; D is possibly TRBD1 (5 bases). V lost 5 bases, J lost 6 bases, and 15 bases lay in between. Germline lookup yields CDR1 KGHDR and CDR2 SFDVKD. The CDR3 totals 14 residues. CDR3: CATSAPGIGAEAFF. CDR3 DNA: TGTGCCACCAGTGCTCCAGGGATTGGGGCTGAAGCTTTCTTT.

This chain links TRBV7-2 with TRBJ2-1; 7 bases are a match to TRBD2. V dropped 5 bases and J dropped 12; count of bases not matched to a gene: 7. Germline CDR1 is SGHTA and CDR2 is FQGNSA. This CDR3 comprises 12 residues. The chain's CDR3 is CASSVGTGGQFF. As DNA, the CDR3 is TGTGCCAGCAGCGTCGGGACGGGGGGGCAGTTCTTC.

The CDR3 here is CASSIDLPGQGSDTQYF. The CDR3 DNA sequence: TGTGCCAGTAGTATAGACCTCCCGGGACAGGGATCAGATACGCAGTATTTT. This chain connects TRBV19 to TRBJ2-3, with TRBD1 matching over 9 bases. Germline V gives CDR1 LNHDA, CDR2 SQIVND (reference sequence). Trimming took 0 bases from V and 4 from J; bases not matched to a gene: 8. CDR3 length: 17 residues.

The rearrangement uses TRBV7-2 and TRBJ2-7; 7 nucleotides line up with TRBD2. The CDR3 sequence is 15 residues long. Germline CDR1 and CDR2: SGHTA and FQGNSA. Trimming at V came to 6 bases and at J to 4 bases, leaving 12 bases not matched to a gene. CDR3 loop: CASRLNGGFSYEQYF. CDR3 DNA sequence: TGTGCCAGCAGATTAAACGGGGGGTTTTCGTACGAGCAGTACTTC. The full variable domain, with the rest looked up from reference TRBV7-2 and TRBJ2-7, is GAGVSQSPSNKVTEKGKDVELRCDPISGHTALYWYRQSLGQGLEFLIYFQGNSAPDKSGLPSDRFSAERTGGSVSTLTIQRTQQEDSAVYLCASRLNGGFSYEQYFGPGTRLTVT.

This sequence joins TRBV5-1 and TRBJ2-1, with TRBD2 matching 14 bases. Germline V gene sequence: CDR1 SGHRS, CDR2 YFSETQ. Trimming removed 4 bases from V and 8 bases from J; junction bases left unmatched: 11. This CDR3 comprises 17 residues. The CDR3 DNA reads as TGCGCCAGCAGCCCGGGACTAGCGGGAGAAATGACGGATGAGCAGTTCTTC. It encodes CASSPGLAGEMTDEQFF.

The rearrangement links TRBV30 to TRBJ2-7; 9 nucleotides match TRBD1. CDR1 GTSNPN and CDR2 SVGIG come from the germline V gene (reference sequence). After removal of 1 base from V and 4 bases from J, the junction contained 5 bases not matched to a gene. This CDR3 has 14 amino acids. The CDR3 loop is CAWSEGQGSYEQYF. DNA for the CDR3: TGTGCCTGGAGTGAGGGACAGGGAAGTTACGAGCAGTACTTC. The full variable domain, in which reference TRBV30 and TRBJ2-7 provide the parts outside the CDR3, is SQTIHQWPATLVQPVGSPLSLECTVEGTSNPNLYWYRQAAGRGLQLLFYSVGIGQISSEVPQNLSASRPQDRQFILSSKKLLLSDSGFYLCAWSEGQGSYEQYFGPGTRLTVT.

This chain connects TRBV9 to TRBJ1-3, with a weak D call TRBD1 (6 bases). V was clipped by 0 bases and J by 9 bases, with 13 bases between them. Germline V gene sequence: CDR1 SGDLS, CDR2 YYNGEE. This CDR3 has 14 residues. Here the CDR3 DNA reads TGTGCCAGCAGCGTAGGGACAGTTAGAGGCACCATATATTTT. It is translated as CASSVGTVRGTIYF.

The CDR3: CASSPRQPGELFF. CDR3 DNA sequence: TGTGCCAGCAGTCCTAGACAGCCCGGGGAGCTGTTTTTT. The chain recombines TRBV27 with TRBJ2-2; tentative D call: TRBD1 (5 bases). The CDR3 runs to 13 residues. Germline loops: CDR1 MNHEY, CDR2 SMNVEV (reference sequence). Trimming took 5 bases from V and 6 from J, leaving 10 bases between them.

The chain recombines TRBV18 with TRBJ2-2; D gene ambiguous. The CDR3 has 14 amino acids. Germline loops: CDR1 KGHSH, CDR2 LQKENI. The V gene lost 8 bases and the J gene lost 0 bases, with 10 bases spanning the gap. The CDR3 coding sequence is TGTGCCAGCGCCGGCGGCCCGAACACCGGGGAGCTGTTTTTT. Translated, it gives CASAGGPNTGELFF.

The chain joins TRBV4-2 to TRBJ1-1; no firm D call. CDR3 length: 13 residues. V lost 0 bases to trimming and J lost 9 bases, with 11 bases between them. Per germline, CDR1 LGHNA and CDR2 YNFKEQ. The CDR3 sequence: CASSQEGWAQAFF. The CDR3, as DNA: TGTGCCAGCAGCCAAGAGGGTTGGGCACAAGCTTTCTTT.

The J gene is TRBJ1-2, the V gene TRBV7-2, with TRBD1 as a possible D gene (5 bases). The CDR3 loop spans 13 amino acids. Germline V lookup: CDR1 SGHTA, CDR2 FQGNSA. Trimming took 2 bases from V and 7 from J, leaving 11 bases between them. This CDR3 reads CASSLRGWAGYTF. CDR3 DNA: TGTGCCAGCAGCTTAAGGGGCTGGGCTGGCTACACCTTC. The full variable domain, completed using reference TRBV7-2 and TRBJ1-2, is GAGVSQSPSNKVTEKGKDVELRCDPISGHTALYWYRQSLGQGLEFLIYFQGNSAPDKSGLPSDRFSAERTGGSVSTLTIQRTQQEDSAVYLCASSLRGWAGYTFGSGTRLTVV.